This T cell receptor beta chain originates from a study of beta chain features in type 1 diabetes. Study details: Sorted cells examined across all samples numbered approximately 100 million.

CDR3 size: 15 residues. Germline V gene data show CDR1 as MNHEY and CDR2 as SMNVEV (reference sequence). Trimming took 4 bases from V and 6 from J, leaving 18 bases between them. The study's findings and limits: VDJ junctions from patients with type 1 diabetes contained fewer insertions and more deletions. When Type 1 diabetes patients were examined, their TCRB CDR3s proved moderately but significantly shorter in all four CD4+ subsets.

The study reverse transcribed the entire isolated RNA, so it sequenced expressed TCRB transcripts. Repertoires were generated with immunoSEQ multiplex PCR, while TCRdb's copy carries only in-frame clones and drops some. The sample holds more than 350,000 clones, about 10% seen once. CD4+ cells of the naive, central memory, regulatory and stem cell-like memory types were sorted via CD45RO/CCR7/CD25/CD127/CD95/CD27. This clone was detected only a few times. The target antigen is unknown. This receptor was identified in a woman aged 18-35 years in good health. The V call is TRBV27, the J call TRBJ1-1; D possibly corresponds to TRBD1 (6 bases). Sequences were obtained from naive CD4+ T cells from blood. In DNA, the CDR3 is TGTGCCAGCAGTTGGGACAAGGCAATTTTTTCTGAAGCTTTCTTT. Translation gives CASSWDKAIFSEAFF.